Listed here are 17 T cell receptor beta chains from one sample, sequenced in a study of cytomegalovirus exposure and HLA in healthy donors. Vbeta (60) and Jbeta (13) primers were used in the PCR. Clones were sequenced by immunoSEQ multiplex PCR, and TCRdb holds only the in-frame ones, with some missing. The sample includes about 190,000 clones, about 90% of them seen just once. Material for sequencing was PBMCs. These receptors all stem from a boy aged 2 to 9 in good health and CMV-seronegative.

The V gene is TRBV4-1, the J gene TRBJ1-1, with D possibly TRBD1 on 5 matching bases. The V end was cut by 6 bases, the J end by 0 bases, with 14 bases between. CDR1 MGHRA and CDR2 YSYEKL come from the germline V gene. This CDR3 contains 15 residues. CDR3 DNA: TGCGCCAGCAGGGGACTAAACACAATGAACACTGAAGCTTTCTTT. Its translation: CASRGLNTMNTEAFF.

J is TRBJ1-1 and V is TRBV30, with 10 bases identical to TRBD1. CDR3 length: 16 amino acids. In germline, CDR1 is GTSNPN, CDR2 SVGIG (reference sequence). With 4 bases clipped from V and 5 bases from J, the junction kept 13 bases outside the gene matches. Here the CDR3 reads CAWIKVRDRGLTEAFF. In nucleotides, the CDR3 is TGTGCCTGGATAAAAGTTAGGGACAGGGGCCTAACTGAAGCTTTCTTT.

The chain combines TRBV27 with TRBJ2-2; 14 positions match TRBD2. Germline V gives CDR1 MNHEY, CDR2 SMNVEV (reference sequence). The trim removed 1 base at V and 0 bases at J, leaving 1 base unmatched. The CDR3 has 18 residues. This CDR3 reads CASSLWTSGGTNTGELFF. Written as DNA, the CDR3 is TGTGCCAGCAGTTTATGGACTAGCGGGGGGACGAACACCGGGGAGCTGTTTTTT.

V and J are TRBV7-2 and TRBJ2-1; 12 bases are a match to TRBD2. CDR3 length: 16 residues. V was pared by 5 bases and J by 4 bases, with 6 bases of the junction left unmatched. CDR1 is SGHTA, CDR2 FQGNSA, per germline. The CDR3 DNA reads TGTGCCAGCAGCACTAGCGGGAGGTATCAGTACAATGAGCAGTTCTTC. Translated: CASSTSGRYQYNEQFF.

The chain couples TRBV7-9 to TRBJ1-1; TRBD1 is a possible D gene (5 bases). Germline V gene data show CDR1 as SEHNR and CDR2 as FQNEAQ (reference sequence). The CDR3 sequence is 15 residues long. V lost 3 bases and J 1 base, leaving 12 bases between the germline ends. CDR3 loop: CASSFVHGQNTEAFF. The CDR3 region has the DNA TGTGCCAGCAGCTTTGTGCACGGACAGAACACTGAAGCTTTCTTT.

In DNA form, the CDR3 reads TGTGCCAGCAGTTCCCTCTCATGGGAGGACACCGGGGAGCTGTTTTTT. Amino acids: CASSSLSWEDTGELFF. The genes are TRBV28 and TRBJ2-2; D is possibly TRBD2 (6 bases). V lost 4 bases and J lost 3, with 15 bases in between. Germline V gives CDR1 MDHEN, CDR2 SYDVKM. CDR3 length equals 16 residues.

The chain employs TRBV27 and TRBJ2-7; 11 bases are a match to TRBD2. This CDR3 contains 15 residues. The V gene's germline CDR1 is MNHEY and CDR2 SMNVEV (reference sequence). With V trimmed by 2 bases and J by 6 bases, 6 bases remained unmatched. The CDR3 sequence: CASSLVLAGVSEQYF. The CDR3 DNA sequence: TGTGCCAGCAGTTTAGTACTAGCGGGAGTGAGCGAGCAGTACTTC.

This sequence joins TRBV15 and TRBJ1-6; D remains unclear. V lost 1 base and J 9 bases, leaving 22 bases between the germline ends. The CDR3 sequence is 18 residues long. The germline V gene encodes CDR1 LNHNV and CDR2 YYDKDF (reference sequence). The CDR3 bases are TGTGCCACCAGCAGAGGATCCTTCACTACTCGCAAGGCTTCACCCCTCCACTTT. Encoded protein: CATSRGSFTTRKASPLHF.

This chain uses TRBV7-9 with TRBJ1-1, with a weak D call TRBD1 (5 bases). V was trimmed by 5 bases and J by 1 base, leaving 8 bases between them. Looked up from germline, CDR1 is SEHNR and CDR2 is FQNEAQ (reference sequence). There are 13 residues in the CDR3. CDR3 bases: TGTGCCAGCAGCAACACAGGGAACACTGAAGCTTTCTTT. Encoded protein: CASSNTGNTEAFF.

The CDR3 coding sequence is TGTGCCAGCAGCCAAGAGACGGGAGGACTCTACGAGCAGTACTTC. Residues: CASSQETGGLYEQYF. J is TRBJ2-7 and V is TRBV4-2, with TRBD2 matching over 7 bases. The J segment lost 3 bases and the V segment lost 0 bases, leaving 5 bases of the junction unmatched. CDR3 length: 15 amino acids. Germline V lookup: CDR1 LGHNA, CDR2 YNFKEQ.

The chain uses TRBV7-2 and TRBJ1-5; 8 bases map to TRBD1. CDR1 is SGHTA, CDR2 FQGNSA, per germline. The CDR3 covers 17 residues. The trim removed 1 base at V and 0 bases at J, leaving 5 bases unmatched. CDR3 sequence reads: CASSLGTGKNSNQPQHF. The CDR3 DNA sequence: TGTGCCAGCAGCTTAGGGACAGGGAAGAATAGCAATCAGCCCCAGCATTTT.

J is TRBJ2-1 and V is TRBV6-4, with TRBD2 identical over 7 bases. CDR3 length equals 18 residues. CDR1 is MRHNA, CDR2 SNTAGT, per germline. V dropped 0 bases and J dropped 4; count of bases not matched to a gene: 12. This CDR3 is CASSDSVRRREGYNEQFF. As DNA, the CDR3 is TGTGCCAGCAGTGACTCAGTTCGTCGGAGGGAGGGTTACAATGAGCAGTTCTTC.

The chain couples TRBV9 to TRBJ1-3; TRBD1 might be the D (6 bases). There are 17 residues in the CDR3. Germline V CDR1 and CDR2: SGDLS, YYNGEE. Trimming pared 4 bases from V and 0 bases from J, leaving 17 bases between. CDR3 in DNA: TGTGCCAGCAGCCCGCTGACAGGAATCTTCTCTGGAAACACCATATATTTT. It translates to CASSPLTGIFSGNTIYF. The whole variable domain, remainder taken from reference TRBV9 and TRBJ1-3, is DSGVTQTPKHLITATGQRVTLRCSPRSGDLSVYWYQQSLDQGLQFLIQYYNGEERAKGNILERFSAQQFPDLHSELNLSSLELGDSALYFCASSPLTGIFSGNTIYFGEGSWLTVV.

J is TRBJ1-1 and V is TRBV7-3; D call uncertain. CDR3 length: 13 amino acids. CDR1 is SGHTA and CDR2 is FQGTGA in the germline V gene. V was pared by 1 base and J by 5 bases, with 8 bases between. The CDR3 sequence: CASSLNTGTEAFF. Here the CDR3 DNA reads TGTGCCAGCAGCTTAAACACGGGGACTGAAGCTTTCTTT.

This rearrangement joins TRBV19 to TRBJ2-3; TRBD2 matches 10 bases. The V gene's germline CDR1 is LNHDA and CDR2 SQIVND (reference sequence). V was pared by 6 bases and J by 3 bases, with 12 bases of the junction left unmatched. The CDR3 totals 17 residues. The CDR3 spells CASSTNRLAGVTDTQYF. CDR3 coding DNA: TGTGCCAGTAGCACAAACCGACTAGCGGGCGTTACAGATACGCAGTATTTT.

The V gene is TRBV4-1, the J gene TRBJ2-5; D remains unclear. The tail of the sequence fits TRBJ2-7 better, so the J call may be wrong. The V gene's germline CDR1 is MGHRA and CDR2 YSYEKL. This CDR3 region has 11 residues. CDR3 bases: TGCGCCAGCAGCCACCACTACGAGCAGTACTTC. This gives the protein CASSHHYEQYF.

DNA for the CDR3: TGCAGCGTTGAAGAGACAGGTGGAGATACGCAGTATTTT. It specifies CSVEETGGDTQYF. V usage is TRBV29-1 and J usage is TRBJ2-3; possible D gene TRBD1, 6 bases. V was shortened by 0 bases and J by 5 bases, with 9 bases between the two germline ends. The CDR3 is 13 amino acids. Germline V gene lookup returns CDR1 SQVTM and CDR2 ANQGSEA.